This entry concerns a single T cell receptor beta chain. Its antigen is as yet unknown. The protocol was immunoSEQ multiplex PCR, while the TCRdb copy is restricted to in-frame clones and leaves out a portion. Of 120,000 to 150,000 clones listed, about 90% are singletons. This record belongs to a study of T cell responses to AZD1222 COVID-19 vaccine. Study outcomes and limitations: In all cases, repertoires were sampled only after the peak T cell response.

The sequences come from peripheral blood, collected on day 0 of MenACWY control vaccination. The receptor was isolated from an adult in good health.

In nucleotides, the CDR3 is TGCGCCAGCAGTGTGGGCAGGGGCACAGATACGCAGTATTTT. Protein: CASSVGRGTDTQYF. This chain joins TRBV10-1 and TRBJ2-3; D might be TRBD1 (5 bases). V was trimmed by 4 bases and J by 1 base, leaving 9 bases between them. The CDR3 covers 14 residues. Germline lookup yields CDR1 WNHNN and CDR2 SYGVQD (reference sequence).